There are a few counts of the clone carrying this TCR beta chain. As yet, its antigen is unknown. The sample originates from a study of vaccination and CD4 T cells after COVID-19. Study context: Overlapping peptides covering the spike proteins of SARS-CoV-2, HCoV-NL63, HCoV-OC43 and HCoV-229E were added to stimulate cells.

With the Oncomine TCR Beta short-read assay, DNA from cultured CD4+ T cells was sequenced. TCRdb recomputed calls from the PCR reads with MiXCR, one row per CDR3 protein. The sample holds tens of thousands of distinct CDR3 sequences, around 48% seen once. Treatment in this sample: approximately nine-day PBMC culture with coronavirus spike peptide pools or control peptides (ViraFEST assay). V gave up 0 bases and J gave up 4 bases, with 9 bases separating them. This CDR3 spans 14 amino acids. Per the germline V gene, CDR1 is SNHLY and CDR2 is FYNNEI. The sample taken for sequencing was CD4+ T cells from blood, cultured in vitro. This TCR was recovered from a human donor who had recovered from COVID-19. V gene TRBV2 combines with J gene TRBJ1-1; D may be TRBD1 (6 bases). For the CDR3, the DNA is TGTGCCAGCAGTGAAGCCCAGGGGATCACTGAAGCTTTCTTT. Its protein product is CASSEAQGITEAFF.